The following is a T cell receptor beta chain sequence with its context. What it recognizes is unknown. The source of the sample is a study of identical twins. Unique molecular identifiers were in the cDNA, with template-switch universal primer binding. TCRdb re-called the 5' RACE reads with MiXCR, one entry per CDR3 protein. The profile covers 400,000 to 550,000 distinct CDR3 sequences, with approximately 22% appearing a single time and 0.75% to 0.95% taken by the ten largest. The study's findings and limits: Cross-sectional statistics, not tracking of the same donors, supported the conclusions.

This CDR3 has 14 residues. V was pared by 3 bases and J by 5 bases, with 8 bases between. These same data were also listed under a study on T cells expressing NK-cell markers. From that paper: In several experiments, sorting was confined to alpha-beta TCR T cells through use of an anti-gamma-delta TCR antibody.

The sample comprised CD4+ T cells sorted from blood. The receptor was derived from a young woman in good health. This chain links TRBV12-3 or TRBV12-4 with TRBJ1-6, with TRBD1 as a possible D gene (6 bases). For the CDR3, the DNA is TGTGCCAGCAGTTTTGGACAGAATAATTCACCCCTCCACTTT. It translates to CASSFGQNNSPLHF.